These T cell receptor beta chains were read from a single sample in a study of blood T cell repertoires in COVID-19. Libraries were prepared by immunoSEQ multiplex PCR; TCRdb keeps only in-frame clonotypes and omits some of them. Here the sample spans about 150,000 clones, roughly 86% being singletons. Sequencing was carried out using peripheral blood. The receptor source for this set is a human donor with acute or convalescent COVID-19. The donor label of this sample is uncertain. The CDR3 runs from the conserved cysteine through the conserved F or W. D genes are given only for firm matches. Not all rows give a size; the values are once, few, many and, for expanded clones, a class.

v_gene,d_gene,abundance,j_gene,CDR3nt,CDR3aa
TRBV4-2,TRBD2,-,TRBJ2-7,TGTGCCAGCAGCCGCCAGTTTACTAGCGGGGCGGGGAACGAGCAGTACTTC,CASSRQFTSGAGNEQYF
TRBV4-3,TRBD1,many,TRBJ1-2,TGCGCCAGCAGCCAAAAACAGGGGGGGTACTATGGCTACACCTTC,CASSQKQGGYYGYTF
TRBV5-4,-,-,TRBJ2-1,TGTGCCAGCAGCTTCCGTGATGAGCAGTTCTTC,CASSFRDEQFF
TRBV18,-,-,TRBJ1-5,TGTGCCAGCTCACCAGGGAGACAGGATAATCAGCCCCAGCATTTT,CASSPGRQDNQPQHF
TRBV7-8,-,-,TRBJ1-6,TGTGCCAGCAGATTTAGTAGACAAACCATTGGTTCACCCCTCCACTTT,CASRFSRQTIGSPLHF
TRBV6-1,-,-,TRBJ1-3,TGTGCCAGCAGTGAAGAGGGAGGGACTGGAAACACCATATATTTT,CASSEEGGTGNTIYF
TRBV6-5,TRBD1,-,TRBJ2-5,TGTGCCAGCAGTTCTCCGGGACAGAAGACCCAGTACTTC,CASSSPGQKTQYF
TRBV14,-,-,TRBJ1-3,TGTGCCAGCAGCCTTCGGGAGGAAAACACCATATATTTT,CASSLREENTIYF
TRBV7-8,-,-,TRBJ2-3,TGTGCCAGCAGCAACCGGGCCCAGGGAGATACGCAGTATTTT,CASSNRAQGDTQYF
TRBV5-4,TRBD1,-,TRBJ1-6,TGTGCCAGCAGCGGGACAGGGGGCTTTGTTTCACCCCTCCACTTT,CASSGTGGFVSPLHF
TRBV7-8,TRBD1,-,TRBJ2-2,TGTGCCAGCAGCGCGTACAGGGGCACCGGGGAGCTGTTTTTT,CASSAYRGTGELFF
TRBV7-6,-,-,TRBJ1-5,TGTGCCAGCAGCCTCCACACAGGGTGGGATCAGCCCCAGCATTTT,CASSLHTGWDQPQHF
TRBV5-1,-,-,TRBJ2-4,TGCGCCAGCAGCTCCCCGGACAGATTGGCCAAAAACATTCAGTACTTC,CASSSPDRLAKNIQYF
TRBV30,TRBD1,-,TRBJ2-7,TGTGCCTGGAGTCTGGTGGGACAGGGCTACGAGCAGTACTTC,CAWSLVGQGYEQYF
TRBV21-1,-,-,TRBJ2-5,TGTGCCAGCAGCAAAGGTCACAGTCAAGAGACCCAGTACTTC,CASSKGHSQETQYF
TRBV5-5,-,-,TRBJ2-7,TGTGCCAGCAGACGCAGGGACGAGCAGTACTTC,CASRRRDEQYF
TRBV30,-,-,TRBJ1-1,TGTGCCTGGAGTGTCCATCCGAACACTGAAGCTTTCTTT,CAWSVHPNTEAFF
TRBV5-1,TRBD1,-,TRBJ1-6,TGCGCCAGCAGCTTGGCCGGGACAGGGGTCTCCTTT,CASSLAGTGVSF